This is a list of T cell receptor beta chains from one sample in a study of cytomegalovirus exposure and HLA in healthy donors. Using immunoSEQ multiplex PCR, the repertoire was profiled, and TCRdb retains in-frame clones only, with some absent. The sample includes around 60,000 clones, less than 96% seen only once; the top ten take approximately 1.2%. Sequencing used PBMCs. The receptors stem from a woman in her late teens or twenties in good health and CMV-seronegative. Both conserved end residues are part of each CDR3. The D gene is left open where the match is weak. Size is omitted from some rows. Given values are once, few, many or a class for expanded clones.

13,TRBJ1-2,TRBV7-9,.,.,CASSFGVVYGYTF,TGTGCCAGCAGCTTCGGAGTAGTCTATGGCTACACCTTC
16,TRBJ1-2,TRBV7-2,.,.,CASSSSPGLGNYGYTF,TGTGCCAGCAGCTCCTCCCCAGGGTTAGGGAACTATGGCTACACCTTC
10,TRBJ1-5,TRBV6-4,.,.,CASSDRPQHF,TGTGCCAGCAGTGACCGGCCCCAGCATTTT
15,TRBJ2-4,TRBV5-1,TRBD1,.,CASSPRTGQGNIQYF,TGCGCCAGCAGCCCCAGGACAGGTCAGGGGAACATTCAGTACTTC
17,TRBJ2-3,TRBV27,.,.,CASSPTRVQLGTDTQYF,TGTGCCAGCAGCCCGACCCGGGTCCAACTAGGCACAGATACGCAGTATTTT
19,TRBJ1-1,TRBV29-1,.,once,CSVEDPGQSPPTTNTEAFF,TGCAGCGTTGAAGATCCCGGACAAAGCCCCCCAACGACGAACACTGAAGCTTTCTTT
14,TRBJ1-4,TRBV30,.,.,CAWSWVGAGEKLFF,TGTGCCTGGAGCTGGGTGGGGGCAGGTGAAAAACTGTTTTTT
15,TRBJ2-7,TRBV4-3,TRBD2,.,CASSQAAGAGYEQYF,TGCGCCAGCAGCCAAGCAGCGGGGGCCGGCTACGAGCAGTACTTC
12,TRBJ1-1,TRBV19,.,.,CASRRGGPEAFF,TGTGCCAGTCGACGGGGGGGTCCGGAAGCTTTCTTT
12,TRBJ2-5,TRBV29-1,TRBD1,.,CSGQGAGETQYF,TGCAGCGGCCAGGGGGCGGGAGAGACCCAGTACTTC
15,TRBJ2-1,TRBV27,TRBD2,.,CASSLRGGVYNEQFF,TGTGCCAGCAGTTTACGGGGGGGGGTTTACAATGAGCAGTTCTTC
16,TRBJ2-1,TRBV25-1,.,.,CASSERQAGRRDEQFF,TGTGCCAGCAGTGAACGACAGGCCGGGCGGCGGGATGAGCAGTTCTTC
15,TRBJ2-7,TRBV5-4,.,.,CASSWGDSPSYEQYF,TGTGCCAGCAGTTGGGGGGACAGCCCCTCCTACGAGCAGTACTTC
15,TRBJ2-7,TRBV18,TRBD1,once,CASITGGTGHGEQYF,TGTGCCAGCATCACAGGAGGGACAGGGCATGGCGAGCAGTACTTC
13,TRBJ2-5,TRBV19,TRBD1,.,CASRPRGQGTQYF,TGTGCCAGTAGGCCCAGGGGGCAAGGGACCCAGTACTTC
14,TRBJ1-2,TRBV19,.,.,CASRKAGASYGYTF,TGTGCCAGTAGGAAGGCAGGGGCAAGCTATGGCTACACCTTC